Described below is a single TCR beta chain sequence and its context. Its antigen is unidentified. Primed by a sample-barcoded 5' primer and a J-beta primer mix, a second PCR proceeded for 7 to 11 cycles. Researchers report that a template-switch adaptor with 12 random nucleotides tagged each cDNA molecule. TCRdb analysed the 5' RACE reads with MiXCR anew, one entry per CDR3 protein. The sample comprises 700,000 to 900,000 distinct CDR3 sequences, roughly 50% of which are singletons, and approximately 40% rests with the top ten. The entry originates in a study of blood T cells in healthy people across ages. Per sample, at least 6 micrograms of total RNA were extracted. Whole-study results and caveats: TCR beta diversity per million T cells fell roughly linearly with age.

The germline CDR1 and CDR2 sequences are MGHRA and YSYEKL. The CDR3 is made up of 16 amino acids. V was clipped by 1 base and J by 2 bases, with 14 bases between them. The sequence was obtained from an elderly man in good health. The genes are TRBV4-1 and TRBJ1-2; D gene uncertain. The specimen was blood. The CDR3 protein is CASSQGGRAPNYGYTF. CDR3 DNA sequence: TGCGCCAGCAGCCAAGGAGGGAGGGCCCCCAACTATGGCTACACCTTC.